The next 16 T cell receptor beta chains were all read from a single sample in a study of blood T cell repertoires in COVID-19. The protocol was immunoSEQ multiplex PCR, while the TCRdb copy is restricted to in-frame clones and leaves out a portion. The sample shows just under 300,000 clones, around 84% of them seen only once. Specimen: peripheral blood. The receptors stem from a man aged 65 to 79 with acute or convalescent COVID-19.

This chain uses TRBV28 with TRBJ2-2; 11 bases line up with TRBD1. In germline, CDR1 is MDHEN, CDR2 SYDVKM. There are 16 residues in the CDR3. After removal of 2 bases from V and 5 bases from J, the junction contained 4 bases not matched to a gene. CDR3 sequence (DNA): TGTGCCAGCAGTTTACCGGACAGGGGGCGAACCGGGGAGCTGTTTTTT. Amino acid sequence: CASSLPDRGRTGELFF.

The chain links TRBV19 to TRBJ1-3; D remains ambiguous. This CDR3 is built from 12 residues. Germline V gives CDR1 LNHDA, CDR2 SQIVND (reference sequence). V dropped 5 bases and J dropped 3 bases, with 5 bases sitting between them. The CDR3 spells CASSAVGNTIYF. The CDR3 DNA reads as TGTGCCAGTAGTGCGGTTGGAAACACCATATATTTT. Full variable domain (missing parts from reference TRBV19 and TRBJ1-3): DGGITQSPKYLFRKEGQNVTLSCEQNLNHDAMYWYRQDPGQGLRLIYYSQIVNDFQKGDIAEGYSVSREKKESFPLTVTSAQKNPTAFYLCASSAVGNTIYFGEGSWLTVV.

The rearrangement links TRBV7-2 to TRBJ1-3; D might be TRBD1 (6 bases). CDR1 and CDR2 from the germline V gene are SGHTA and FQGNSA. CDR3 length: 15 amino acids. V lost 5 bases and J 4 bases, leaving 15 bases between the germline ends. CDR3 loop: CASSLVAGAGNTIYF. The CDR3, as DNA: TGTGCCAGCAGCCTAGTGGCAGGGGCAGGAAACACCATATATTTT.

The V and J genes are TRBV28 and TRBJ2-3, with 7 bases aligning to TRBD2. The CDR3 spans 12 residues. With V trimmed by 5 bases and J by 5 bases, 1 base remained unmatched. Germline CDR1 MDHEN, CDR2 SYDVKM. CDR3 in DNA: TGTGCCAGCAGTACTAGCGAAGATACGCAGTATTTT. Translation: CASSTSEDTQYF.

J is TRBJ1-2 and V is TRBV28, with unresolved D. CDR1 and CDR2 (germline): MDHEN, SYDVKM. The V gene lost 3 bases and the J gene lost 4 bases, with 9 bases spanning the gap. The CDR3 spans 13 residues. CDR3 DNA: TGTGCCAGCAGTTTGAGTCCGAGCTATGGCTACACCTTC. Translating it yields CASSLSPSYGYTF.

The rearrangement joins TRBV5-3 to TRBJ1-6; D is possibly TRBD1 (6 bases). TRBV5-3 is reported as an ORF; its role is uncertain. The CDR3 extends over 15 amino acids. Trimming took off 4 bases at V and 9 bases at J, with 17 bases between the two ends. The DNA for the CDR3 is TGTGCCAGAAGCCAGATCGTAGGGGGGGGTTCACCCCTCCACTTT. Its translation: CARSQIVGGGSPLHF.

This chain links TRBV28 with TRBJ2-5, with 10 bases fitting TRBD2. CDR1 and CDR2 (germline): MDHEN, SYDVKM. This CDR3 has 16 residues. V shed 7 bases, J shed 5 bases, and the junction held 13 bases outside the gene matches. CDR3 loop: CASMGASGRMKETQYF. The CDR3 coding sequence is TGTGCCAGCATGGGGGCTAGCGGGAGAATGAAGGAGACCCAGTACTTC.

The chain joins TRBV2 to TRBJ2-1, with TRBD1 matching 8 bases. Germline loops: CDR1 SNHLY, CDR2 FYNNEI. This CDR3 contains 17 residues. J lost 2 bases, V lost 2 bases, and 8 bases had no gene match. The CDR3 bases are TGTGCCAGCAGTGAACTCACGGACAGGGCACCCTACAATGAGCAGTTCTTC. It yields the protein CASSELTDRAPYNEQFF.

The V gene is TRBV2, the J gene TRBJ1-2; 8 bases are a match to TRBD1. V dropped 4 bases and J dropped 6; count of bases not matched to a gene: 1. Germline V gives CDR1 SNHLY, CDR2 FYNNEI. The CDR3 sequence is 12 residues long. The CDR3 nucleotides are TGTGCCAGCAGTGCCAGGGGGCATGGCTACACCTTC. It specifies CASSARGHGYTF. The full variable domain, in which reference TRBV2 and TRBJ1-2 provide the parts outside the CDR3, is EPEVTQTPSHQVTQMGQEVILRCVPISNHLYFYWYRQILGQKVEFLVSFYNNEISEKSEIFDDQFSVERPDGSNFTLKIRSTKLEDSAMYFCASSARGHGYTFGSGTRLTVV.

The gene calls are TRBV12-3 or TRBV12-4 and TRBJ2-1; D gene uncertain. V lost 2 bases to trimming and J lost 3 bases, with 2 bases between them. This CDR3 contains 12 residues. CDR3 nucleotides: TGTGCCAGCAGTTTACGCTACAATGAGCAGTTCTTC. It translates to CASSLRYNEQFF.

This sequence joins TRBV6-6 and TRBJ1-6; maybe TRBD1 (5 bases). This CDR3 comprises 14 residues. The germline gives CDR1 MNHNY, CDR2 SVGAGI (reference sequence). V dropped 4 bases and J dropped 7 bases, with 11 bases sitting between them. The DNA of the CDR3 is TGTGCCAGCAGTTCCGGGGGGAGGAATTCACCCCTCCACTTT. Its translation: CASSSGGRNSPLHF.

In DNA form, the CDR3 reads TGTGCCACCAGTGACCCGCTGGAGTCCCCAGATACGCAGTATTTT. It yields the protein CATSDPLESPDTQYF. The V gene is TRBV24-1, the J gene TRBJ2-3; D remains ambiguous. The V gene lost 4 bases and the J gene lost 4 bases, with 14 bases spanning the gap. CDR3 length equals 15 residues. Germline CDR1 and CDR2: KGHDR and SFDVKD.

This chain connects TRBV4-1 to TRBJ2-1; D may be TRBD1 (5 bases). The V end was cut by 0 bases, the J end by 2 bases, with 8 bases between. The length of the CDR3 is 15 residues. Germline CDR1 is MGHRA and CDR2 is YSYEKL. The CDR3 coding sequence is TGCGCCAGCAGCCAAGAAACAGGAACCTACAATGAGCAGTTCTTC. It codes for CASSQETGTYNEQFF.

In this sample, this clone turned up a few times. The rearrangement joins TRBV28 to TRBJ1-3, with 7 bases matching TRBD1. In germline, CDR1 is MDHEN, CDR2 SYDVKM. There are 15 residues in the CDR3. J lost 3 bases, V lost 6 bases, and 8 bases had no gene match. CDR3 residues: CASSLMTGSGNTIYF. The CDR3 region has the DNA TGTGCCAGCAGCCTGATGACAGGGAGTGGAAACACCATATATTTT. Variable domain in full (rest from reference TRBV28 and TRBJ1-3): DVKVTQSSRYLVKRTGEKVFLECVQDMDHENMFWYRQDPGLGLRLIYFSYDVKMKEKGDIPEGYSVSREKKERFSLILESASTNQTSMYLCASSLMTGSGNTIYFGEGSWLTVV.

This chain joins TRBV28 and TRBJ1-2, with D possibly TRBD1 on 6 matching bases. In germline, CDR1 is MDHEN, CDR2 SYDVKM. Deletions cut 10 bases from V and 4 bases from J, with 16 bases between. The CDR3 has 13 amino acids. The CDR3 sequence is CATAGTWGYGYTF. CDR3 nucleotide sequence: TGTGCCACTGCCGGGACATGGGGCTATGGCTACACCTTC.

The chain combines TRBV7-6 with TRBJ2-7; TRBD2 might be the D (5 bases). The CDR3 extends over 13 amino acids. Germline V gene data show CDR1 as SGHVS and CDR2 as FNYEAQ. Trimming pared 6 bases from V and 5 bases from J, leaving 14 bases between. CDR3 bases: TGTGCCAGCAGTTCTACTCTAGCAGACGAGCAGTACTTC. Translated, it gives CASSSTLADEQYF.